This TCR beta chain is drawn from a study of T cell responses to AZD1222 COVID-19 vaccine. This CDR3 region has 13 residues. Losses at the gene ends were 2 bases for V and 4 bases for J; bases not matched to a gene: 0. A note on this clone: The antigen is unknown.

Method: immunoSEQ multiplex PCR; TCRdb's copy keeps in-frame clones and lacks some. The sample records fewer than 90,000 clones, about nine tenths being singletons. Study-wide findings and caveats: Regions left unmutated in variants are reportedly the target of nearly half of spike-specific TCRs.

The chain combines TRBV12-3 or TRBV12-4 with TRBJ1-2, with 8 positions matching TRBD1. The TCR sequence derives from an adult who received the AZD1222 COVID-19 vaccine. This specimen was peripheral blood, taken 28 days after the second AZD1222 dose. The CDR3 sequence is CASSLQGAYGYTF. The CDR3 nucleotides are TGTGCCAGCAGTTTACAGGGGGCCTATGGCTACACCTTC.